This T cell receptor (beta chain) was sequenced in a study of shared clonotypes between healthy human individuals (dated by TCRdb to 2018 to 2020). Describing the broader study: The cohort included a few men and two women between 18 and 49 years of age. To increase sequencing depth and limit assay-specific biases, different laboratories used diverse techniques to prepare libraries and sequence TCR repertoires. Leukapheresis yielded between about 0.8 and 8.9 billion PBMCs per donor. To estimate repertoire size and how much clonotype sharing occurs between individuals, the study deeply sequenced the blood TCR repertoires of several healthy adults. Per donor, three plates each were used for CD4 naive and CD4 memory, two for CD8 naive, and one for CD8 memory.

Donors were healthy HIV-negative adults with no recently reported acute infections or vaccinations. Every donor was a Caucasian adult living in Nashville, Tennessee, USA. CD4+ T cells were enriched by magnetic negative selection; naive cells were then positively selected on CD45RA, and the negative fraction formed the memory subset. Blood was obtained by leukapheresis, after which PBMCs were separated by Ficoll-Histopaque density gradient centrifugation and cryopreserved in liquid nitrogen vapor phase. Analytical flow cytometry was used to check the purity and quantity of each magnetically sorted T cell population. Genomic DNA was isolated from each sorted fraction and quantified by UV absorbance on a Nanodrop 2000c. On this clone: Its antigen has not been determined. The input lacks base qualities; no much larger clone sits a single base away. The same CDR3 can be traced to other DNA sequences in this sample.

Results and caveats for the whole study, not just this receptor: Sampling was restricted to blood, and TCR repertoires in tissue are likely to differ from TCR repertoires in blood. Compared with non-shared clonotypes, the clonotypes found in all four sorted-subset donors had higher generation probabilities. Pairwise subsampling led to the expectation that sequencing depth would affect the degree of clonotype sharing among donors. Across a handful of donors, around 5% of naive CD4, roughly 3.5% of naive CD8, 2% to 2.5% of memory CD4, and 0.4% of memory CD8 clonotypes were shared. Even with the large sequencing depth, rarefaction of the sorted-subset datasets indicated that sequencing was incomplete. Estimated clonotype richness was generally larger for naive than for memory subsets. The small number of donors limited the genetic and exposure-history diversity represented.

V lost 4 bases and J lost 4 bases, and the count of bases not matched to a germline gene is 4. The germline V gene encodes CDR1 SGHNT and CDR2 YYREEE (reference sequence). The CDR3 holds 15 amino acids from the cysteine to the phenylalanine. The kept DNA is CDR3 alone, 45 bases in frame from the first base. Using the deep immunoSEQ assay, TCR CDR3 regions were amplified from genomic DNA by multiplex PCR. Extracted genomic DNA from each cell subset was distributed evenly across all wells of several immunoSEQ 96-well plates, and each plate was treated as a replicate. For sorted subsets, about 200 ng genomic DNA, equal to 30,000 or so T cell genomes, was loaded into each replicate PCR. Purified libraries were measured with a Qubit 3.0 fluorometer, size-checked on a Bioanalyzer 2100, and measured again with the KAPA Library Quantification kit. A separate single-read 150-cycle Illumina NextSeq 550 flow cell was used to sequence each immunoSEQ 96-well plate. The study's processing was this. Because the immunoSEQ output included only junctional sequences and no quality scores, the filtering could not be the same as the filtering used for full-length reads. To assign V/J genes and CDR3, sequences were annotated against IMGT germline references using PyIR, a Python wrapper for IgBLAST v1.9. Reads were removed for weak V/J assignments (E-value above 1e-6), missing CDR3, stop codons, out-of-frame junctions, or ambiguous translated residues. V3J clonotypes were defined by identical inferred V gene, J gene, and CDR3 amino acid sequence. Percentage overlap between repertoires was calculated by dividing the number of shared unique clonotypes by the size of the smaller repertoire. Richness of each repertoire was evaluated using RTK rarefaction, the Chao1 estimator, and Recon v2.1 estimates of unobserved clonotypes. Generation probabilities for all TCRbeta clonotypes obtained by the gDNA method from several donors were computed using OLGA. Not all clones reach the TCRdb copy of this immuneACCESS table, which keeps in-frame sequences only. Checked studies attribute under half of the gap to unresolved V genes and leave the rest unexplained. The D gene and trimming were derived from the DNA, and the V and J assignments and clone size from that table. This sample holds approximately 1.4 million clones; about 98% were observed only once. Of the sample, roughly 0.45% is held by the ten largest clones.

This TCR derives from a man aged 25 to 45 in good health. The chain was built from TRBV5-4 and TRBJ2-1, and TRBD2 aligns with 11 junction nucleotides. The sample taken for sequencing was naive CD4+ T cells sorted from blood. The cell subset or site label here, explained by the study, means: CD45RA+ positively selected. The nucleotide sequence is TGTGCCAGCAGCCCCGGACTAGCGGGTTACAATGAGCAGTTCTTC. It is translated as CASSPGLAGYNEQFF.